This T cell receptor beta chain was observed in a study of shared clonotypes between healthy human individuals. This CDR3 has 13 amino acids. The germline V gene encodes CDR1 SNHLY and CDR2 FYNNEI. V was shortened by 6 bases and J by 5 bases, with 11 bases between the two germline ends. This clone was found once. Its antigen is as yet unknown. The repertoire was sequenced with immunoSEQ multiplex PCR; TCRdb's copy has only in-frame clones and lacks some. The sample lists over a million clones; over 95% were seen once. Study-level points and caveats: Exclusively blood specimens were collected; tissue repertoires likely differ.

Sequencing used naive CD4+ T cells sorted from blood. Subset: CD45RA+ positively selected. The chain employs TRBV2 and TRBJ1-5; tentative D call: TRBD1 (6 bases). The sequence was collected from a man aged 25-45 years in good health. The CDR3 is CASSRDTDQPQHF. DNA of the CDR3: TGTGCCAGCAGCCGGGACACTGATCAGCCCCAGCATTTT.